Below, one T cell receptor (beta chain) is given with its context. The antigen is not known. Profiled with immunoSEQ multiplex PCR; TCRdb holds only in-frame clones, not every one. This sample has 150,000 to 200,000 clones, with 86% found just once. The data belong to a study of cytomegalovirus exposure and HLA in healthy donors. The CDR3 is 11 residues long. Germline-derived CDR1 and CDR2 are SQVTM and ANQGSEA. V dropped 7 bases and J dropped 2 bases, with 8 bases sitting between them. Study results and limitations: CMV antigen specificity was confirmed in vitro for a few CMV-associated chains.

The chain links TRBV29-1 to TRBJ1-2; a weak D match, TRBD1 (6 bases). This TCR came from a woman under 30 in good health and CMV-seronegative. The material sequenced was PBMCs. The CDR3 DNA reads as TGCAGCGCCGGACAGAACTATGGCTACACCTTC. Translated, it gives CSAGQNYGYTF.